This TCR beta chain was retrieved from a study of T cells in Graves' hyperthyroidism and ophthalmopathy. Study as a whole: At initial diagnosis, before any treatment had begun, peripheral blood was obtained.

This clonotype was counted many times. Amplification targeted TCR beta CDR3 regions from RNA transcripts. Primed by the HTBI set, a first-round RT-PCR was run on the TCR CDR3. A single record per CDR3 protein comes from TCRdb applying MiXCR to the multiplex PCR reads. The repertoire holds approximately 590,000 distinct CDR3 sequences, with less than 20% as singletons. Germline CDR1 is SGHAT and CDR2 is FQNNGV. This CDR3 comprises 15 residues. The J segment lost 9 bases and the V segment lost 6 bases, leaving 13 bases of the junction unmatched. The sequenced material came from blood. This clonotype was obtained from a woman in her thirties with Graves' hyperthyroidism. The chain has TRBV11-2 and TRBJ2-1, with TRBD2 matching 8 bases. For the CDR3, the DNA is TGTGCCAGCAGTTTCCCCCCTACTAGCGGCGGTGAGCAGTTCTTC. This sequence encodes CASSFPPTSGGEQFF.